This TCR beta chain appears in the sequencing data of a study of blood T cell repertoires in COVID-19. The overall study: Acute and convalescent COVID-19 specimens originated in the United States, Italy and Spain. From T cells, B-cell-depleted T cells, or PBMCs came the material, which was cDNA or gDNA.

Original data processing: Scientists estimated how many nucleated cells there were by amplifying reference gene primers. Using immunoSEQ multiplex PCR, the repertoire was profiled, and TCRdb retains in-frame clones only, with some absent. The DNA gave D and trimming, while V, J and clone size come from that table. The table lists about 59,000 clones, approximately 81% of them singletons. This clone came up once. The clonotype originates from a woman aged 80 or over with active or convalescent COVID-19. The sample comprised peripheral blood.

The CDR3 sequence is CASSEWRGDYNEQFF. The CDR3 DNA follows: TGCGCCAGCAGTGAGTGGCGGGGGGACTACAATGAGCAGTTCTTC. The chain uses TRBV10-1 and TRBJ2-1; 8 bases are shared with TRBD2. The trim removed 1 base at V and 3 bases at J, leaving 2 bases unmatched. The CDR3 loop spans 15 amino acids. Germline V lookup: CDR1 WNHNN, CDR2 SYGVQD (reference sequence).